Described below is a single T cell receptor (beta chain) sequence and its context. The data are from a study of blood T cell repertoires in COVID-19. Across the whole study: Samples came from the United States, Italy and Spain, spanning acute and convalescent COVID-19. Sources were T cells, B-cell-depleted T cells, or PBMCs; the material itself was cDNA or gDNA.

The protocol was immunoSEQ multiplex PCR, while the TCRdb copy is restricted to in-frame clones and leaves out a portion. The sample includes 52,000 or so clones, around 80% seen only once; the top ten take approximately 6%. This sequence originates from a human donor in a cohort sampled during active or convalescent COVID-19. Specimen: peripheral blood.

CDR3 nucleotide sequence: TGTGCCAGCAGCCAAGATAGAAGCGGCGAGCAGTACTTC. It translates to CASSQDRSGEQYF. The chain uses TRBV3-1 (or the pseudogene TRBV3-2) and TRBJ2-7, with D possibly matching TRBD2 (5 bases). The CDR3 is 13 amino acids. CDR1 and CDR2 from the germline V gene are LGHDT and YNNKEL (reference sequence). With 0 bases removed from V and 6 bases from J, the gap between germline ends came to 9 bases.